This TCR beta chain was identified during a study of blood T cell repertoires in COVID-19. Turning to the study itself: Both acute and convalescent COVID-19 samples were obtained from the United States, Italy and Spain. Sample material is recorded as cDNA or gDNA derived from T cells, B-cell-depleted T cells, or PBMCs.

In the study's own analysis: Reference gene primer amplification in the assay estimated nucleated cell counts. Here immunoSEQ multiplex PCR was the method, and the copy in TCRdb shows in-frame clones only, minus some. That table supplies the V and J calls and clone size; D and trimming were determined from the DNA. The sample consists of tens of thousands of clones, roughly four fifths of them appearing once. CDR3 length: 14 amino acids. From germline, CDR1 is MNHEY and CDR2 SVGAGI. V was cut by 5 bases and J by 0 bases, with 8 bases left in between. V and J are TRBV6-5 and TRBJ1-3, with D unclear. Material for sequencing was peripheral blood. This TCR came from a human donor in a cohort sampled during active or convalescent COVID-19. Here the CDR3 reads CASSLRSSGNTIYF. DNA for the CDR3: TGTGCCAGCAGTCTTAGGAGCTCTGGAAACACCATATATTTT.